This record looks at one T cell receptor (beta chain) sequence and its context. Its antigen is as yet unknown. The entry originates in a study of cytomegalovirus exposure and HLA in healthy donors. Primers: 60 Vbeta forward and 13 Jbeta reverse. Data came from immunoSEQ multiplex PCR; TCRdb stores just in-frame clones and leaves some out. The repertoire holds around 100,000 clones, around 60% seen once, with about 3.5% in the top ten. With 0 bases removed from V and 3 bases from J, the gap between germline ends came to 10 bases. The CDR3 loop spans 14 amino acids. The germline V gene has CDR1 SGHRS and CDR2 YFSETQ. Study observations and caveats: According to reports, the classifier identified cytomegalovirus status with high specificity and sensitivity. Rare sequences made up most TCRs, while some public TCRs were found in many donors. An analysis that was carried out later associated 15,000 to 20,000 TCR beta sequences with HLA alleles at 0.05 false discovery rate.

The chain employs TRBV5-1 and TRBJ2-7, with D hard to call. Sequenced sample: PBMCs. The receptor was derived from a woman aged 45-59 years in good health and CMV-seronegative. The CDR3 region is CASSLGSPSYEQYF. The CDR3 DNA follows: TGCGCCAGCAGCTTGGGTTCGCCCAGCTACGAGCAGTACTTC. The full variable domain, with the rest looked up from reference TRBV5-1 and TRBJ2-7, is KAGVTQTPRYLIKTRGQQVTLSCSPISGHRSVSWYQQTPGQGLQFLFEYFSETQRNKGNFPGRFSGRQFSNSRSEMNVSTLELGDSALYLCASSLGSPSYEQYFGPGTRLTVT.